These T cell receptor beta chains were read from a single sample in a study of blood T cell repertoires in COVID-19. Assay: immunoSEQ multiplex PCR; the TCRdb copy retains only in-frame clones and omits some. The sample has 200,000 to 250,000 clones, 80% seen once. Material for sequencing was peripheral blood. The origin of the receptors is a human donor in a cohort sampled during active COVID-19. Both conserved end residues are part of each CDR3. The D gene is left open where the match is weak. Clone size, where shown, is once, few, many, or a class for clones that have expanded.

>16|TRBD2|TRBJ2-3|TRBV3-1/TRBV3-2|.
CASSQDSASGIDTQYF
TGTGCCAGCAGCCAAGATTCGGCTAGCGGGATAGATACGCAGTATTTT
>14|.|TRBJ2-7|TRBV28|.
CASSLWDMIYEQYF
TGTGCCAGCAGTTTATGGGACATGATCTACGAGCAGTACTTC
>14|.|TRBJ1-1|TRBV2|once
CASSEDRTNTEAFF
TGTGCCAGCAGTGAAGACAGGACGAACACTGAAGCTTTCTTT
>15|TRBD1|TRBJ1-5|TRBV28|.
CASSLPTGVSQPQHF
TGTGCCAGCAGTTTACCGACAGGGGTAAGTCAGCCCCAGCATTTT
>14|TRBD2|TRBJ2-1|TRBV5-1|.
CASSFGLEGDEQFF
TGCGCCAGCAGCTTCGGACTAGAAGGTGATGAGCAGTTCTTC
>14|.|TRBJ1-1|TRBV2|.
CASSPQGRGTEAFF
TGTGCCAGCAGTCCCCAGGGCAGGGGCACTGAAGCTTTCTTT
>16|.|TRBJ2-2|TRBV6-2/TRBV6-3|.
CASSYFDRINTGELFF
TGTGCCAGCAGTTACTTCGACAGGATAAACACCGGGGAGCTGTTTTTT
>15|TRBD1|TRBJ1-5|TRBV6-6|.
CASSLNRGSNQPQHF
TGTGCCAGCAGCCTAAACAGGGGGAGCAATCAGCCCCAGCATTTT
>12|.|TRBJ1-2|TRBV3-1/TRBV3-2|.
CASSHTDYGYTF
TGTGCCAGCAGCCATACAGACTATGGCTACACCTTC
>16|TRBD1|TRBJ1-3|TRBV28|few
CASTPGQASSGNTIYF
TGTGCCAGCACCCCGGGACAGGCCAGCTCTGGAAACACCATATATTTT
>16|.|TRBJ1-3|TRBV2|.
CASSEWVGSSGNTIYF
TGTGCCAGCAGTGAGTGGGTGGGCAGCTCTGGAAACACCATATATTTT